Following are 27 T cell receptor beta chains from one sample sequenced in a study of spatial heterogeneity in lung cancer (dated by TCRdb to the late 2010s). Receptor libraries were prepared by 5' RACE. The instrument was a NextSeq 500. TCRdb reworked the public reads: Q25 trimming with fastp, MiXCR clone assembly, productive beta chains retained. Rows with one shared CDR3 protein collapse into an entry with the most common genes and DNA. Here the sample has almost 450 distinct CDR3 sequences; roughly a tenth occur a single time. The ten biggest clones cover more than 60% of the sample. Overall study results and their limits: The number of expanded intratumoral alpha and beta TCRs correlated with the tumor nonsynonymous mutation count.

These receptors are not linked to any known antigen. What this sample's time point label stands for: sample taken at primary tumor resection. Source: lung tumor tissue, taken at surgery. These receptors all come from a male donor with early-stage non-small cell lung cancer.

In its sample, this clonotype is large. Because the library targeted alpha chains, this beta chain is an off-target read whose size means little. This rearrangement joins TRBV6-5 to TRBJ1-5; D is ambiguous. The germline V gene encodes CDR1 MNHEY and CDR2 SVGAGI. The CDR3 has 13 residues. The germline V and J ends were trimmed by 6 bases and 5 bases, with 11 bases remaining between them. The CDR3 reads CASRGLSDQPQHF. The CDR3 DNA reads as TGTGCCAGCAGAGGGCTCAGTGATCAGCCCCAGCATTTT.

This clonotype is labeled large (0.1 to 1%). The library was built for alpha chains, so this beta chain is an off-target read and its size means little. V and J are TRBV5-6 and TRBJ2-2, with D perhaps matching TRBD2 (6 bases). The CDR3 consists of 15 residues. Germline values: CDR1 SGHDT, CDR2 YYEEEE. Trimming removed 0 bases from V and 5 bases from J, with 11 bases in between. For the CDR3, the DNA is TGTGCCAGCAGCTTGGGCGGCGGAGGGACCGGGGAGCTGTTTTTT. As protein: CASSLGGGGTGELFF.

By share, this clonotype counts as medium-sized. The library was prepared for alpha chains; this beta chain is a stray read, so its frequency means little. CDR3 sequence: CASSVQSGDTQYF. Written as DNA, the CDR3 is TGTGCCAGCAGCGTCCAATCTGGAGATACGCAGTATTTT. The chain recombines TRBV9 with TRBJ2-3; unclear D gene. Germline V CDR1 and CDR2: SGDLS, YYNGEE. V lost 2 bases, J lost 5 bases, and 9 bases lay in between. The CDR3 covers 13 residues.

By share, this clonotype ranks as medium-sized. With the library built for alpha chains, this beta chain is off target and its frequency is not meaningful. V is TRBV18 and J is TRBJ1-5; D gene uncertain. Trimming shortened V by 5 bases and J by 4 bases, and 9 bases separated the two germline ends. CDR1 is KGHSH and CDR2 is LQKENI in the germline V gene. The CDR3 runs to 13 residues. The CDR3: CASSVDGNQPQHF. The CDR3 DNA reads as TGTGCCAGCTCAGTGGACGGGAATCAGCCCCAGCATTTT.

In the case of this clonotype: This beta chain turned up in a library designed for alpha chains; as an off-target read, its abundance says little. J is TRBJ1-4 and V is TRBV7-6, with 9 bases lining up with TRBD1. The CDR3 runs 18 residues. Germline CDR1 reads SGHVS; CDR2 reads FNYEAQ. V lost 5 bases and J lost 3; bases outside the gene matches: 13. The CDR3 region has the DNA TGTGCCAGCAGCCCAACGGAAGGGACAGGGTCGGCTAATGAAAAACTGTTTTTT. It translates to CASSPTEGTGSANEKLFF. Supplemented by reference TRBV7-6 and TRBJ1-4, the full variable domain reads GAGVSQSPRYKVTKRGQDVALRCDPISGHVSLYWYRQALGQGPEFLTYFNYEAQQDKSGLPNDRFSAERPEGSISTLTIQRTEQRDSAMYRCASSPTEGTGSANEKLFFGSGTQLSVL.

Details on this clonotype: This beta chain represents an off-target read in a library built for alpha chains; its size is of limited meaning. The V gene is TRBV5-4, the J gene TRBJ1-2; 7 positions agree with TRBD1. Germline CDR1 SGHNT, CDR2 YYREEE (reference sequence). The CDR3 length is 13 residues. V gave up 0 bases and J gave up 5 bases; unmatched junction bases: 1. For the CDR3, the DNA is TGTGCCAGCAGCTTGGAGACAGGGTATGGCTACACCTTC. Its protein is CASSLETGYGYTF.

Sample share makes this clonotype large. Little can be read into the size of this beta chain, an off-target read in a library designed for alpha chains. The chain carries TRBV7-2 and TRBJ2-7, with 13 bases identical to TRBD2. This CDR3 has 15 amino acids. With V trimmed by 4 bases and J by 7 bases, 7 bases remained unmatched. Germline V gene lookup returns CDR1 SGHTA and CDR2 FQGNSA. The CDR3 bases are TGTGCCAGCAGCTCAGGACTAGCGGGAGTGGGGGAGCAGTACTTC. It yields the protein CASSSGLAGVGEQYF.

By frequency in the sample, this clonotype is large. The library was prepared for alpha chains; this beta chain is a stray read, so its frequency means little. V gene TRBV6-6 combines with J gene TRBJ2-5; TRBD2 matches 9 bases. V shed 5 bases, J shed 4 bases, and the junction held 11 bases outside the gene matches. Germline V gene data show CDR1 as MNHNY and CDR2 as SVGAGI (reference sequence). The CDR3 has 16 residues. The CDR3 loop is CASSTASGAVRETQYF. DNA of the CDR3: TGTGCCAGCAGTACCGCTAGCGGGGCGGTAAGAGAGACCCAGTACTTC.

This clonotype is medium-sized by share. Found in a library prepared for alpha chains, this beta chain is an off-target read, and its abundance has little meaning. The chain carries TRBV4-1 and TRBJ2-3, with D uncertain. CDR1 is MGHRA, CDR2 YSYEKL, per germline. This CDR3 has 15 residues. The ends were cut back, 0 bases at V and 4 bases at J, with 11 bases in the middle. The CDR3 loop is CASSQDPDPADTQYF. CDR3 in DNA: TGCGCCAGCAGCCAAGACCCGGATCCCGCAGATACGCAGTATTTT.

Judged by abundance, this clonotype is medium-sized. A library made for alpha chains picked up this beta chain off target, so its size means little. The chain links TRBV10-3 to TRBJ2-3, with a possible D match to TRBD1 (6 bases). The CDR3 loop spans 14 amino acids. Trimming stripped 6 bases from V and 1 base from J, with 11 bases between. In germline, CDR1 is ENHRY, CDR2 SYGVKD. DNA of the CDR3: TGTGCCATCAGCAAGACAGGAGGCACAGATACGCAGTATTTT. Translated, it gives CAISKTGGTDTQYF.

By proportion, this clonotype is medium-sized. This beta chain is an unintended read in a library built for alpha chains; its size means little. For the CDR3, the DNA is TGTGCCAGCAGCCAAGGTATCCCAGGGATGAACACTGAAGCTTTCTTT. This gives the protein CASSQGIPGMNTEAFF. The chain is built from TRBV3-1 and TRBJ1-1, with a tentative D call TRBD1 (5 bases). CDR1 is LGHDT, CDR2 YNNKEL, per germline (reference sequence). V gave up 1 base and J gave up 0 bases, with 12 bases separating them. This CDR3 is built from 16 residues.

Remarks on this clonotype: This beta chain was picked up by a library intended for alpha chains and is off target, so its count carries little meaning. The chain is built from TRBV6-5 and TRBJ2-5; no clear D. The length of the CDR3 is 14 residues. CDR1 and CDR2 from the germline V gene are MNHEY and SVGAGI. The germline V and J ends were trimmed by 8 bases and 4 bases, with 17 bases remaining between them. The CDR3 coding sequence is TGTGCCAGCCGGGTAGCCCAAACGGGAGAGACCCAGTACTTC. As protein: CASRVAQTGETQYF.

This clonotype is large (0.1 to 1%) within its sample. The library was built for alpha chains, so this beta chain is an off-target read and its size means little. The CDR3 spells CASSQTDTGSDTEAFF. The CDR3 DNA is TGTGCCAGCAGCCAAACGGATACAGGATCTGACACTGAAGCTTTCTTT. The chain combines TRBV7-8 with TRBJ1-1, with D possibly matching TRBD1 (5 bases). This CDR3 comprises 16 residues. The V and J ends lost 5 bases and 3 bases respectively, with 19 bases between them. CDR1 is SGHVS, CDR2 FQNEAQ, per germline.

By sample fraction, this clonotype is large. Being off target in a library aimed at alpha chains, this beta chain has a size of little meaning. The rearrangement links TRBV2 to TRBJ1-4; maybe TRBD1 (5 bases). The ends were cut back, 9 bases at V and 14 bases at J, with 19 bases in the middle. CDR1 is SNHLY, CDR2 FYNNEI, per germline. The CDR3 spans 12 residues. CDR3 sequence (DNA): TGTGCCAGTCAGGGAGGCCCGAAAATTCTGTTTTTT. This gives the protein CASQGGPKILFF.

This clonotype has more than one count but fewer than ten. One end of the junction varies from germline; a read error may be responsible. The library was built for alpha chains, so this beta chain is an off-target read and its size means little. The chain joins TRBV3-1 to TRBJ2-2; the D is unclear. Germline V gene sequence: CDR1 LGHDT, CDR2 YNNKEL (reference sequence). The length of the CDR3 is 17 residues. CDR3 bases: TGTGCCAGCAGCCAAGAGGCGCTCCTATCGAACACCGAGGAGCTGTTTTTT. It yields the protein CASSQEALLSNTEELFF.

This clonotype is termed large. This beta chain is a stray sequence in a library constructed for alpha chains; its clone size is not meaningful. The chain uses TRBV10-2 and TRBJ2-1, with 7 bases identical to TRBD2. V dropped 5 bases and J dropped 8; count of bases not matched to a gene: 9. The CDR3 has 14 residues. CDR1 and CDR2 (germline): WSHSY, SAAADI. This chain's CDR3 is CASSPGTTWHEQFF. CDR3 coding DNA: TGCGCCAGCAGTCCCGGGACTACCTGGCATGAGCAGTTCTTC.

Sample share makes this clonotype medium-sized. This beta chain is off target for a library built for alpha chains, so its abundance means little. V is TRBV18 and J is TRBJ2-7, with no clear D. The length of the CDR3 is 12 residues. Between the trimmed V and J ends, which lost 1 base and 6 bases, there was a span of 7 bases. CDR1 and CDR2 (germline): KGHSH, LQKENI. The CDR3 DNA reads as TGTGCCAGCTCACCACTAACTTCCGAGCAGTACTTC. It translates to CASSPLTSEQYF.

This clonotype qualifies as medium-sized (0.01 to 0.1%). Being off target in a library aimed at alpha chains, this beta chain has a size of little meaning. The chain links TRBV6-1 to TRBJ1-5; 7 nucleotides align to TRBD1. This CDR3 spans 14 amino acids. J gave up 2 bases and V 6 bases, and 4 bases lay outside the gene matches. The V gene's germline CDR1 is MNHNS and CDR2 SASEGT. The CDR3 coding sequence is TGTGCCAGCAGGGAAACAGGGGGCAATCAGCCCCAGCATTTT. Translation: CASRETGGNQPQHF.

Judged by abundance, this clonotype is medium-sized. With the library built for alpha chains, this beta chain is off target and its frequency is not meaningful. The chain has TRBV3-1 and TRBJ2-2; D unresolved. V was clipped by 0 bases and J by 0 bases, with 11 bases between them. CDR3 length: 17 residues. Germline V lookup: CDR1 LGHDT, CDR2 YNNKEL (reference sequence). CDR3 coding DNA: TGTGCCAGCAGCCAAGAGGCGCTCCTATCGAACACCGGGGAGCTGTTTTTT. Amino acids: CASSQEALLSNTGELFF.

Comment on this clonotype: A library made for alpha chains picked up this beta chain off target, so its size means little. The chain uses TRBV28 and TRBJ1-1, with no clear D. The V end lost 2 bases, the J end lost 1 base, and 8 bases lay between the germline ends. Germline lookup yields CDR1 MDHEN and CDR2 SYDVKM. This CDR3 has 14 residues. CDR3 DNA sequence: TGTGCCAGCAGTTTAGTGAGGAGGAACACTGAAGCTTTCTTT. Encoded protein: CASSLVRRNTEAFF.

This clonotype was seen a single time. This sequence may be a read error, since a much larger clone differs from it by one base. This beta chain was picked up by a library intended for alpha chains and is off target, so its count carries little meaning. The chain carries TRBV6-1 and TRBJ2-3, with D perhaps matching TRBD1 or TRBD2 (5 bases each). Per the germline V gene, CDR1 is MNHNS and CDR2 is SASEGT. V was shortened by 9 bases and J by 1 base, with 17 bases between the two germline ends. This CDR3 region has 15 residues. Here the CDR3 reads CARTRGAIRTDTQYF. As DNA, the CDR3 is TGTGCCAGGACCAGAGGGGCGATACGCACAGATACGCAGTATTTT.

Worth noting for this clonotype: The library was prepared for alpha chains; this beta chain is a stray read, so its frequency means little. The J gene is TRBJ2-5, the V gene TRBV6-5; TRBD2 agrees at 8 bases. CDR3 length equals 15 residues. Per germline, CDR1 MNHEY and CDR2 SVGAGI. V gave up 4 bases and J gave up 4 bases; unmatched junction bases: 8. CDR3 nucleotide sequence: TGTGCCAGCAGTTTGAACACCGGGACTAGAGAGACCCAGTACTTC. This gives the protein CASSLNTGTRETQYF.

This clonotype is classed as medium-sized. The library was designed around alpha chains, so this beta chain is a stray read whose abundance carries little weight. The chain is built from TRBV7-2 and TRBJ2-3, with D perhaps TRBD1 or TRBD2 (6 bases each). Trimming cost V 5 bases and J 1 base, with 16 bases left between them. CDR3 length: 16 residues. CDR1 is SGHTA and CDR2 is FQGNSA in the germline V gene. The CDR3 DNA reads TGTGCCAGCAGCCCCAAGGGGGGAATGGGCACAGATACGCAGTATTTT. This sequence encodes CASSPKGGMGTDTQYF.

By sample share, this clonotype is large (0.1 to 1%). The library was designed around alpha chains, so this beta chain is a stray read whose abundance carries little weight. The chain carries TRBV10-3 and TRBJ2-7; 8 bases are a match to TRBD2. Germline V CDR1 and CDR2: ENHRY, SYGVKD. Trimming took 6 bases from V and 0 from J; bases not matched to a gene: 10. The CDR3 has 16 amino acids. CDR3 bases: TGTGCCATCAGCGTGGTAAGCGGGGGTTTCTCCTACGAGCAGTACTTC. Its protein is CAISVVSGGFSYEQYF.

A remark on this clonotype: This beta chain lies outside the target of a library built for alpha chains; its clone size means little. The gene calls are TRBV21-1 and TRBJ1-5. TRBV21-1 is tagged as a pseudogene. The CDR3 extends over 15 amino acids. DNA of the CDR3: TGTGCCAGCAGCGGCCCTCCGGACAGCTTCAAGCCCCAGCATTTT. This codes for CASSGPPDSFKPQHF.

This clonotype is labeled as large (0.1 to 1%). Since the library was made to target alpha chains, this beta chain is a stray read and its abundance is not meaningful. The V call is TRBV2, the J call TRBJ2-1; possible D gene TRBD1, 5 bases. With 1 base removed from V and 6 bases from J, the gap between germline ends came to 13 bases. This CDR3 has 15 residues. Germline CDR1 reads SNHLY; CDR2 reads FYNNEI. Here the CDR3 DNA reads TGTGCCAGCAGTGAAGGAACGACAGCTCTCAATGAGCAGTTCTTC. Protein: CASSEGTTALNEQFF.

By sample share, this clonotype is medium-sized (0.01 to 0.1%). A library prepared for alpha chains yielded this beta chain as an off-target read; its size is of little meaning. The gene calls are TRBV7-8 and TRBJ2-2; 7 nucleotides line up with TRBD2. The CDR3 covers 15 residues. The germline V gene has CDR1 SGHVS and CDR2 FQNEAQ. Trimming took 1 base from V and 7 from J; bases not matched to a gene: 6. CDR3 nucleotide sequence: TGTGCCAGCAGCTTAGAAGGGAGGGCGAACGGGGAGCTGTTTTTT. Residues: CASSLEGRANGELFF.